This T cell receptor (beta chain) was documented in a study of read filtering for tumor transcriptome and immune sequencing. Molecular barcoded adaptors covering alpha/delta and beta/gamma chains were used on about 0.4 ug RNA. Via MiXCR, TCRdb re-called the reads, giving one row per CDR3 protein. The sample lists more than 45,000 distinct CDR3 sequences, approximately 18% occurring once. Trimming took 5 bases from V and 1 from J, leaving 8 bases between them. Germline loops: CDR1 SGHAT, CDR2 FQDESV (reference sequence). The CDR3 sequence is 13 residues long. There are many counts of this clonotype. This clonotype originated in a donor at least 40 years old with multiple myeloma. This chain uses TRBV11-1 with TRBJ1-1, with D perhaps matching TRBD1 (5 bases). Sequencing used a population of CD138-negative cells sorted from bone marrow. The CDR3 region is CASSLRGNTEAFF. DNA for the CDR3: TGTGCCAGCAGCCTAAGGGGGAACACTGAAGCTTTCTTT.